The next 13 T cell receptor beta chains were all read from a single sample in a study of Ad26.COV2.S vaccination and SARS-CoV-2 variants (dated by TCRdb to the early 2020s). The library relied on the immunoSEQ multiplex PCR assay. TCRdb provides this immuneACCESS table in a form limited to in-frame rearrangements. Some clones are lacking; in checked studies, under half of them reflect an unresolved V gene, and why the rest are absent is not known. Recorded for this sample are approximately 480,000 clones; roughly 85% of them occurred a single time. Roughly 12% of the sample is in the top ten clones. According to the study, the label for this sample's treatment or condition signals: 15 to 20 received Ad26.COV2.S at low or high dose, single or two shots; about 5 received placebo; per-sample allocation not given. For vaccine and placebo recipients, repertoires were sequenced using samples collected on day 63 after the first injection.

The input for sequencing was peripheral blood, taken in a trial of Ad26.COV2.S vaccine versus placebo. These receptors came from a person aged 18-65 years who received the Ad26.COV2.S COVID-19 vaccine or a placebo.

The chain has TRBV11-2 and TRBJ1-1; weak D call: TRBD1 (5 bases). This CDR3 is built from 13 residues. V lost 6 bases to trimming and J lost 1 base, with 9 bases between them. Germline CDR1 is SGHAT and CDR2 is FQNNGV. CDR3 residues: CASRRGQNTEAFF. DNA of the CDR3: TGTGCCAGCAGGAGAGGACAGAACACTGAAGCTTTCTTT.

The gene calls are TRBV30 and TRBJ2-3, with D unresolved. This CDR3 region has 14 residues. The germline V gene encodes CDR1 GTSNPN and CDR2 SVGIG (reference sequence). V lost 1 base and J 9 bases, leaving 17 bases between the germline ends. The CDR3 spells CAWSGSPPGLTQYF. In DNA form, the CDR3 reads TGTGCCTGGAGTGGCTCGCCCCCGGGCCTAACGCAGTATTTT.

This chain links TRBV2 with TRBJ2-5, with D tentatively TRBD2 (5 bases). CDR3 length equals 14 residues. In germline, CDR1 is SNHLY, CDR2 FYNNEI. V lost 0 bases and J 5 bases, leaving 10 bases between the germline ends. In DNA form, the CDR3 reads TGTGCCAGCAGTGAAGCGCCCACTAGGGAGACCCAGTACTTC. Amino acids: CASSEAPTRETQYF.

This CDR3 is CASSPQSGRVSRQFF. As DNA, the CDR3 is TGTGCCAGCTCACCCCAATCGGGGCGGGTCTCTCGGCAGTTCTTC. The rearrangement links TRBV18 to TRBJ2-1, with D perhaps being TRBD1 or TRBD2 (5 bases each). The CDR3 covers 15 residues. Germline V CDR1 and CDR2: KGHSH, LQKENI. V was cut by 3 bases and J by 12 bases, with 21 bases left in between.

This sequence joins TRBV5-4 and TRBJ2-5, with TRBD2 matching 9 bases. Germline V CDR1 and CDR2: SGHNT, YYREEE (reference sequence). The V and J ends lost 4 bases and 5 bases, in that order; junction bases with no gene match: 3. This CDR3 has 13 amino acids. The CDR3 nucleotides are TGTGCCAGCAGCCTAACTAGCGGGGAGACCCAGTACTTC. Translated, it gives CASSLTSGETQYF.

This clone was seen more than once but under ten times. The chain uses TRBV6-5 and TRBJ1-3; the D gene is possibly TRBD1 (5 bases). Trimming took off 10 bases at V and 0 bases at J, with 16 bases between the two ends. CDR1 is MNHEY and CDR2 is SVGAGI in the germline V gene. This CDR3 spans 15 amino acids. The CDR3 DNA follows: TGTGCCACCGACGGCCACAGGTCCTCTGGAAACACCATATATTTT. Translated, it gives CATDGHRSSGNTIYF.

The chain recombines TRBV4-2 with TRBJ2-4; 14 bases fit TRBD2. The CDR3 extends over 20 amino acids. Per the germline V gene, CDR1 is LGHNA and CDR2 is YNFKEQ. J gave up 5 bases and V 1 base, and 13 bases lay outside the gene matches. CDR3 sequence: CASSQGGSGLAGEWENIQYF. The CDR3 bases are TGTGCCAGCAGCCAAGGTGGTTCGGGACTAGCGGGAGAGTGGGAAAACATTCAGTACTTC.

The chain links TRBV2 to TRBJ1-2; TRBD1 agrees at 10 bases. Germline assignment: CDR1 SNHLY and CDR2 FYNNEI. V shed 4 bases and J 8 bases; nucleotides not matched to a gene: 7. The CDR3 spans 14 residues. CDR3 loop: CASSGLGTGEGYTF. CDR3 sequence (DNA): TGTGCCAGCAGTGGACTTGGGACAGGGGAGGGCTACACCTTC.

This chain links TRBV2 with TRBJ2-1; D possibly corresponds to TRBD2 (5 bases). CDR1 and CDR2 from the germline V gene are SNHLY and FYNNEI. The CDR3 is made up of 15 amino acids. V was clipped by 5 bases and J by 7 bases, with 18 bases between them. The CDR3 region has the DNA TGTGCCAGCAGTACGCGGAGGCCGGGGAAGAATGAGCAGTTCTTC. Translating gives CASSTRRPGKNEQFF. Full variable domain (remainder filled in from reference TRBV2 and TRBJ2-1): EPEVTQTPSHQVTQMGQEVILRCVPISNHLYFYWYRQILGQKVEFLVSFYNNEISEKSEIFDDQFSVERPDGSNFTLKIRSTKLEDSAMYFCASSTRRPGKNEQFFGPGTRLTVL.

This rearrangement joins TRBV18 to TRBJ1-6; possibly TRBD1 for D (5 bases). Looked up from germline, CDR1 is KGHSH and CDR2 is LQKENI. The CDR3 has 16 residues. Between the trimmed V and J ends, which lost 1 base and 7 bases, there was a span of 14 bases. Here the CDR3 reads CASSPRPGQFNSPLHF. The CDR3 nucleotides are TGTGCCAGCTCACCACGACCCGGACAATTCAATTCACCCCTCCACTTT. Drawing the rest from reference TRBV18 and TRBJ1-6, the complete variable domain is NAGVMQNPRHLVRRRGQEARLRCSPMKGHSHVYWYRQLPEEGLKFMVYLQKENIIDESGMPKERFSAEFPKEGPSILRIQQVVRGDSAAYFCASSPRPGQFNSPLHFGNGTRLTVT.

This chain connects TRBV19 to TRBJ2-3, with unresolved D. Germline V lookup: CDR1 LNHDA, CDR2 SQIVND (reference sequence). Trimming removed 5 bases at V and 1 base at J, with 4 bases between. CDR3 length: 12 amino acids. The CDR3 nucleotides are TGTGCCAGTAGTTGGGGCACAGATACGCAGTATTTT. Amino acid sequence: CASSWGTDTQYF. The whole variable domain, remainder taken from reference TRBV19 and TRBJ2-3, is DGGITQSPKYLFRKEGQNVTLSCEQNLNHDAMYWYRQDPGQGLRLIYYSQIVNDFQKGDIAEGYSVSREKKESFPLTVTSAQKNPTAFYLCASSWGTDTQYFGPGTRLTVL.

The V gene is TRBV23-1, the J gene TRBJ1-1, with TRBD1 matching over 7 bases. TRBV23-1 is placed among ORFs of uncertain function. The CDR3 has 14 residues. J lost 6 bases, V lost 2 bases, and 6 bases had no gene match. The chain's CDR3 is CASSQRDRDAEAFF. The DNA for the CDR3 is TGCGCCAGCAGTCAACGCGACAGGGATGCTGAAGCTTTCTTT.

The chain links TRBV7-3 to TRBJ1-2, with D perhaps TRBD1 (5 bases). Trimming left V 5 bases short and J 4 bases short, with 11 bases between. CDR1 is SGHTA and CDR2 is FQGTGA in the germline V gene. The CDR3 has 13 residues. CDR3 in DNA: TGTGCCAGCAGCGCGGCGGGGGTCTATGGCTACACCTTC. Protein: CASSAAGVYGYTF.